These 23 T cell receptor beta chains were sequenced from one sample in a study of cytomegalovirus exposure and HLA in healthy donors. Profiling relied on immunoSEQ multiplex PCR, and the TCRdb table lists in-frame clones only, not all of them. The data contain about 120,000 clones, approximately 90% of them singletons. The source material was PBMCs. All receptors derive from a woman aged 18-29 years in good health and CMV-seropositive.

The CDR3, as DNA: TGTGCCAGCAGCCAACGATCGGATCAGCCCCAGCATTTT. This sequence encodes CASSQRSDQPQHF. The chain is built from TRBV14 and TRBJ1-5; D is unclear. The CDR3 consists of 13 residues. The V gene lost 2 bases and the J gene lost 5 bases, with 7 bases spanning the gap. From germline, CDR1 is SGHDN and CDR2 FVKESK.

J is TRBJ2-2 and V is TRBV9; 10 bases are shared with TRBD1. Trimming took 7 bases from V and 4 from J; bases not matched to a gene: 1. Germline CDR1 is SGDLS and CDR2 is YYNGEE. The CDR3 totals 13 residues. CDR3 amino acids: CASGTGATGELFF. The CDR3 DNA sequence: TGTGCCAGCGGGACAGGGGCCACCGGGGAGCTGTTTTTT.

This clone was picked up one time. The chain is built from TRBV6-5 and TRBJ1-1; D possibly corresponds to TRBD1 (5 bases). Trimming took off 2 bases at V and 0 bases at J, with 10 bases between the two ends. Germline assignment: CDR1 MNHEY and CDR2 SVGAGI. The CDR3 sequence is 15 residues long. Here the CDR3 reads CASSYKGSMNTEAFF. In DNA form, the CDR3 reads TGTGCCAGCAGTTACAAGGGGTCCATGAACACTGAAGCTTTCTTT.

This chain links TRBV5-6 with TRBJ2-1; D unresolved. This CDR3 contains 11 residues. Looked up from germline, CDR1 is SGHDT and CDR2 is YYEEEE. V lost 2 bases and J lost 7, with 4 bases in between. The CDR3 DNA is TGTGCCAGCAGCTTCCTAAATGAGCAGTTCTTC. It codes for CASSFLNEQFF.

The chain recombines TRBV14 with TRBJ2-2, with D unclear. The V and J ends lost 2 bases and 4 bases respectively, with 11 bases between them. Germline values: CDR1 SGHDN, CDR2 FVKESK. This CDR3 region has 15 residues. The DNA of the CDR3 is TGTGCCAGCAGCCAACTTGCTCCGGGCACCGGGGAGCTGTTTTTT. Protein product: CASSQLAPGTGELFF.

The chain is built from TRBV28 and TRBJ1-5, with TRBD1 as a possible D gene (6 bases). This CDR3 region has 16 residues. The germline V and J ends were trimmed by 6 bases and 0 bases, with 15 bases remaining between them. Per germline, CDR1 MDHEN and CDR2 SYDVKM. CDR3 DNA sequence: TGTGCCAGCAGCCCTGGACAGTTTTATAGCAATCAGCCCCAGCATTTT. Protein sequence: CASSPGQFYSNQPQHF.

The chain joins TRBV27 to TRBJ2-7; D remains unclear. The germline V gene has CDR1 MNHEY and CDR2 SMNVEV (reference sequence). V gave up 6 bases and J gave up 3 bases, with 9 bases separating them. CDR3 length: 12 residues. The CDR3 bases are TGTGCCAGCAGCAACGGGTACTACGAGCAGTACTTC. Its translation is CASSNGYYEQYF.

Worth noting for this clone: Within the sample, other DNA sequences also encode this same CDR3. J is TRBJ2-2 and V is TRBV9; 7 bases match TRBD1. This CDR3 is 14 amino acids long. CDR1 and CDR2 from the germline V gene are SGDLS and YYNGEE. The J segment lost 7 bases and the V segment lost 0 bases, leaving 3 bases of the junction unmatched. CDR3 DNA: TGTGCCAGCAGCGTAGGCCAGGGGGTCGGGGAGCTGTTTTTT. Translated: CASSVGQGVGELFF.

This clone was detected a few times. The CDR3 here is CASRGERLFF. The CDR3 DNA reads as TGTGCCAGCAGGGGCGAGAGGCTGTTTTTT. The chain carries TRBV6-5 and TRBJ2-2; no firm D call. The CDR3 totals 10 residues. With 6 bases removed from V and 13 bases from J, the gap between germline ends came to 9 bases. Germline lookup yields CDR1 MNHEY and CDR2 SVGAGI.

The V call is TRBV7-6, the J call TRBJ2-3; possible D gene TRBD1, 6 bases. V lost 2 bases, J lost 4 bases, and 13 bases lay in between. The CDR3 has 15 amino acids. Germline CDR1 and CDR2: SGHVS and FNYEAQ. DNA of the CDR3: TGTGCCAGCAGCTTAAGACCAGCAGGGGCAGATACGCAGTATTTT. Translation: CASSLRPAGADTQYF.

V and J are TRBV5-4 and TRBJ1-4; tentative D call: TRBD1 (6 bases). Trimming shortened V by 2 bases and J by 8 bases, and 16 bases separated the two germline ends. The CDR3 totals 15 residues. Germline V gene sequence: CDR1 SGHNT, CDR2 YYREEE (reference sequence). In DNA, the CDR3 is TGTGCCAGCAGCTTCCAGGGGCTGGGCGACGAAAAACTGTTTTTT. Its translation is CASSFQGLGDEKLFF.

Notes on this clone: Other nucleotide sequences in the sample specify the same CDR3. The chain has TRBV20-1 and TRBJ2-7, with D possibly being TRBD2 (6 bases). V lost 6 bases, J lost 3 bases, and 9 bases lay in between. This CDR3 spans 11 amino acids. Looked up from germline, CDR1 is DFQATT and CDR2 is SNEGSKA (reference sequence). CDR3 sequence reads: CSAPGGYEQYF. Written as DNA, the CDR3 is TGCAGTGCCCCCGGGGGCTACGAGCAGTACTTC.

This clone was detected only once. The rearrangement joins TRBV2 to TRBJ2-3, with a tentative D call TRBD2 (5 bases). V lost 7 bases and J 4 bases, leaving 9 bases between the germline ends. This CDR3 region has 12 residues. Germline V gives CDR1 SNHLY, CDR2 FYNNEI. CDR3 coding DNA: TGTGCCAGCATAAGCGGCCCAGATACGCAGTATTTT. This codes for CASISGPDTQYF.

The J gene is TRBJ2-1, the V gene TRBV21-1; the D segment call TRBD2 is taken from the table without a DNA check. TRBV21-1 is a known pseudogene. CDR3 length equals 15 residues. The CDR3 here is CASSRTSGVANEQFF. The CDR3 DNA reads as TGTGCCAGCAGCAGGACTAGCGGGGTTGCTAATGAGCAGTTCTTC.

The chain uses TRBV7-2 and TRBJ1-2, with D possibly matching TRBD1 (6 bases). This CDR3 region has 15 residues. Trimming shortened V by 5 bases and J by 0 bases, and 13 bases separated the two germline ends. Germline V gene sequence: CDR1 SGHTA, CDR2 FQGNSA. In nucleotides, the CDR3 is TGTGCCAGCAGCCACCCCCCAGGGGCTAACTATGGCTACACCTTC. This encodes CASSHPPGANYGYTF.

J is TRBJ2-2 and V is TRBV30; 10 bases fit TRBD2. Germline V gene lookup returns CDR1 GTSNPN and CDR2 SVGIG (reference sequence). The CDR3 length is 15 residues. With 7 bases clipped from V and 5 bases from J, the junction kept 10 bases outside the gene matches. CDR3 region: CASSGRSGGTGELFF. CDR3 nucleotides: TGTGCCTCCTCCGGGCGTAGCGGGGGGACCGGGGAGCTGTTTTTT.

The rearrangement joins TRBV19 to TRBJ1-1, with TRBD1 matching over 8 bases. This CDR3 has 15 residues. Germline loops: CDR1 LNHDA, CDR2 SQIVND (reference sequence). The junction had 11 bases not matched to a gene; V was cut back by 6 bases and J by 5 bases. CDR3 in DNA: TGTGCCAGTAGCCCTGGACAGGGTCTAAGGACTGAAGCTTTCTTT. Its protein is CASSPGQGLRTEAFF.

The count of this clone is one. The chain combines TRBV7-2 with TRBJ1-1; 8 nucleotides align to TRBD1. Germline V CDR1 and CDR2: SGHTA, FQGNSA. This CDR3 spans 14 amino acids. After removal of 5 bases from V and 10 bases from J, the junction contained 12 bases not matched to a gene. Here the CDR3 reads CASSPSGGRAGAFF. CDR3 DNA sequence: TGTGCCAGCAGCCCATCAGGGGGCAGAGCGGGAGCTTTCTTT.

The gene calls are TRBV4-3 and TRBJ1-1; 9 positions match TRBD1. This CDR3 comprises 15 residues. The J segment lost 2 bases and the V segment lost 5 bases, leaving 6 bases of the junction unmatched. The germline V gene has CDR1 LGHNA and CDR2 YSLEER. The CDR3 is CASSSGTGSNTEAFF. The CDR3, as DNA: TGCGCCAGCAGCTCCGGGACAGGGAGTAACACTGAAGCTTTCTTT.

The rearrangement joins TRBV10-3 to TRBJ2-4; possible D gene TRBD1, 6 bases. The CDR3 is 16 residues long. Germline CDR1 ENHRY, CDR2 SYGVKD. The V and J ends lost 1 base and 9 bases respectively, with 19 bases between them. The CDR3 DNA is TGTGCCATCAGTGAGTTGTGGTTGGGGGCAGAGAGCATTCAGTACTTC. Translation: CAISELWLGAESIQYF.

The rearrangement joins TRBV9 to TRBJ1-4; D may be TRBD1 (5 bases). Trimming removed 8 bases at V and 7 bases at J, with 15 bases between. Germline V gene data show CDR1 as SGDLS and CDR2 as YYNGEE. This CDR3 region has 13 residues. The CDR3 DNA follows: TGTGCCAGTTCAGGGCAGTTTGCTGAAAAACTGTTTTTT. Translating it yields CASSGQFAEKLFF.

The chain employs TRBV15 and TRBJ2-7; perhaps TRBD2 as D (6 bases). V dropped 3 bases and J dropped 0 bases, with 9 bases sitting between them. Germline-derived CDR1 and CDR2 are LNHNV and YYDKDF (reference sequence). The CDR3 sequence is 14 residues long. CDR3 sequence: CATSRGGSSYEQYF. The CDR3 nucleotides read TGTGCCACCAGCAGGGGAGGCAGCTCCTACGAGCAGTACTTC.

This clone appeared once. V gene TRBV9 combines with J gene TRBJ2-1; 7 bases fit TRBD2. V was clipped by 0 bases and J by 9 bases; unmatched bases: 9. The CDR3 spans 15 residues. Germline loops: CDR1 SGDLS, CDR2 YYNGEE. The DNA for the CDR3 is TGTGCCAGCAGCGTAGAGGGAGGGCCGGAAGGTGAGCAGTTCTTC. Its protein product is CASSVEGGPEGEQFF.